Listed here are 20 T cell receptor beta chains from one sample, sequenced in a study of cytomegalovirus exposure and HLA in healthy donors. Vbeta (60) and Jbeta (13) primers were used in the PCR. Repertoires were generated with immunoSEQ multiplex PCR, while TCRdb's copy carries only in-frame clones and drops some. The sample includes about 180,000 clones, about 77% of them seen just once. Sequenced sample: PBMCs. The receptors were sampled from a man aged 55 to 70 in good health and CMV-seronegative.

The chain employs TRBV4-1 and TRBJ1-5; 7 nucleotides line up with TRBD1. Germline V lookup: CDR1 MGHRA, CDR2 YSYEKL. CDR3 size: 16 residues. With 4 bases clipped from V and 1 base from J, the junction kept 7 bases outside the gene matches. Here the CDR3 DNA reads TGCGCCAGCAGCCCATACACAGGGGCGAGCAATCAGCCCCAGCATTTT. Translation: CASSPYTGASNQPQHF.

The chain joins TRBV4-2 to TRBJ1-2; 10 nucleotides align to TRBD1. Looked up from germline, CDR1 is LGHNA and CDR2 is YNFKEQ. The CDR3 consists of 18 residues. Trimming cost V 2 bases and J 0 bases; bases outside gene matches: 9. CDR3 sequence (DNA): TGTGCCAGCAGCCAACCTGGGGGACAGGGGCTGCCTAACTATGGCTACACCTTC. Protein: CASSQPGGQGLPNYGYTF.

The chain is built from TRBV28 and TRBJ1-3; tentative D call: TRBD1 (5 bases). This CDR3 is built from 17 residues. Trimming stripped 2 bases from V and 0 bases from J, with 14 bases between. In germline, CDR1 is MDHEN, CDR2 SYDVKM. This CDR3 reads CASSLVGVAFSGNTIYF. The CDR3 DNA reads as TGTGCCAGCAGTTTAGTAGGGGTGGCATTCTCTGGAAACACCATATATTTT.

V and J are TRBV2 and TRBJ2-1; D ambiguous. Germline lookup yields CDR1 SNHLY and CDR2 FYNNEI. The CDR3 spans 13 residues. Deletions cut 7 bases from V and 4 bases from J, with 11 bases between. CDR3: CASMEQLYNEQFF. In DNA form, the CDR3 reads TGTGCCAGCATGGAACAGCTGTACAATGAGCAGTTCTTC.

J is TRBJ2-1 and V is TRBV6-5; TRBD1 is a possible D gene (6 bases). The CDR3 spans 13 residues. CDR1 is MNHEY, CDR2 SVGAGI, per germline. V gave up 6 bases and J gave up 7 bases, with 13 bases separating them. CDR3 DNA sequence: TGTGCCAGCAGGTTGACAGGTTTAAATGAGCAGTTCTTC. Translating it yields CASRLTGLNEQFF.

This chain links TRBV29-1 with TRBJ2-2; 7 positions match TRBD1. The junction had 1 base not matched to a gene; V was cut back by 4 bases and J by 5 bases. Germline lookup yields CDR1 SQVTM and CDR2 ANQGSEA. The CDR3 is 12 residues long. The CDR3 DNA reads as TGCAGCGTTGGACAGGGTACCGGGGAGCTGTTTTTT. It codes for CSVGQGTGELFF.

This sequence joins TRBV5-5 and TRBJ2-3, with D unclear. Trimming took off 0 bases at V and 1 base at J, with 15 bases between the two ends. The CDR3 is 17 amino acids. CDR1 SGHKS and CDR2 YYEKEE come from the germline V gene (reference sequence). The CDR3 loop is CASSLVTPSSRTDTQYF. The CDR3 DNA sequence: TGTGCCAGCAGCTTGGTTACTCCCTCATCCCGCACAGATACGCAGTATTTT.

J is TRBJ2-2 and V is TRBV7-9; D gene ambiguous. Per germline, CDR1 SEHNR and CDR2 FQNEAQ (reference sequence). The CDR3 contains 14 residues. Trimming took off 4 bases at V and 1 base at J, with 7 bases between the two ends. CDR3 bases: TGTGCCAGCAGCTCACGAGGGAACACCGGGGAGCTGTTTTTT. It codes for CASSSRGNTGELFF.

J is TRBJ2-1 and V is TRBV7-3; D is unresolved. V was trimmed by 5 bases and J by 9 bases, leaving 11 bases between them. The CDR3 spans 12 residues. Germline-derived CDR1 and CDR2 are SGHTA and FQGTGA. CDR3 sequence (DNA): TGTGCCAGCAGCGCCTCTAATCTTGAGCAGTTCTTC. Encoded protein: CASSASNLEQFF. The full variable domain, its missing parts supplied by reference TRBV7-3 and TRBJ2-1, is GAGVSQTPSNKVTEKGKYVELRCDPISGHTALYWYRQSLGQGPEFLIYFQGTGAADDSGLPNDRFFAVRPEGSVSTLKIQRTERGDSAVYLCASSASNLEQFFGPGTRLTVL.

V and J are TRBV6-9 and TRBJ2-5, with 9 nucleotides matching TRBD1. There are 15 residues in the CDR3. The ends lost 6 bases at V and 9 bases at J; junction bases unmatched: 14. Germline-derived CDR1 and CDR2 are MNHGY and SVAAGI. CDR3 nucleotide sequence: TGTGCCAGCAGCGGTAGACAGGGGGGGGAGTGGGCCCAGTACTTC. Translated, it gives CASSGRQGGEWAQYF.

The chain couples TRBV6-6 to TRBJ1-5; TRBD1 agrees at 9 bases. CDR1 is MNHNY, CDR2 SVGAGI, per germline (reference sequence). CDR3 length: 15 amino acids. Unmatched junction bases numbered 8, after V lost 5 bases and J lost 6 bases. The CDR3 coding sequence is TGTGCCAGCAGTCCCGGGACAGGGATAGGTCAGCCCCAGCATTTT. Encoded protein: CASSPGTGIGQPQHF.

This chain connects TRBV27 to TRBJ1-2, with TRBD1 matching 7 bases. This CDR3 contains 15 residues. J gave up 0 bases and V 4 bases, and 5 bases lay outside the gene matches. CDR1 is MNHEY, CDR2 SMNVEV, per germline (reference sequence). CDR3 in DNA: TGTGCCAGCAGTTACTTGACAGGGACTAACTATGGCTACACCTTC. It encodes CASSYLTGTNYGYTF.

This chain uses TRBV7-9 with TRBJ2-5; 8 bases line up with TRBD2. V trimming: 1 base; J trimming: 4 bases; junction bases outside the gene matches: 5. The CDR3 runs to 15 residues. Per germline, CDR1 SEHNR and CDR2 FQNEAQ (reference sequence). The CDR3 nucleotides read TGTGCCAGCAGCTTAGGAGCGGGAGCTGGAGAGACCCAGTACTTC. Protein: CASSLGAGAGETQYF.

This clone has only a few counts. This chain connects TRBV2 to TRBJ1-3, with 8 bases fitting TRBD1. Germline-derived CDR1 and CDR2 are SNHLY and FYNNEI. Unmatched junction bases numbered 8, after V lost 1 base and J lost 0 bases. The CDR3 extends over 18 amino acids. The CDR3 region is CASSEVLRDRYSGNTIYF. The CDR3 nucleotides are TGTGCCAGCAGTGAAGTTTTAAGGGACAGGTACTCTGGAAACACCATATATTTT.

A few counts support this clone. The chain couples TRBV6-1 to TRBJ2-2, with 8 bases lining up with TRBD1. Germline V gene data show CDR1 as MNHNS and CDR2 as SASEGT. CDR3 length equals 15 residues. The V segment lost 5 bases and the J segment 0 bases; nucleotides outside the gene matches: 2. CDR3 nucleotide sequence: TGTGCCAGCAGTTTGGACAGGGCGAACACCGGGGAGCTGTTTTTT. This translates into CASSLDRANTGELFF.

This clone was recorded once. Germline is not matched at one junction end, which may reflect a read error. The DNA of the CDR3 is TGTTCCAGCAGCAAATCCGGGACAGGGGAGGGCTACACCTTC. Translated: CSSSKSGTGEGYTF. The chain combines TRBV7-9 with TRBJ1-2, with 10 positions matching TRBD1. Germline lookup yields CDR1 SEHNR and CDR2 FQNEAQ (reference sequence). The CDR3 extends over 14 amino acids.

This clone has a single count. The chain carries TRBV6-6 and TRBJ1-5; D is undetermined. CDR1 MNHNY and CDR2 SVGAGI come from the germline V gene (reference sequence). Trimming cost V 2 bases and J 3 bases, with 8 bases left between them. The CDR3 has 14 residues. As DNA, the CDR3 is TGTGCCAGCAGTTACGATAGCCTCAATCAGCCCCAGCATTTT. Its translation: CASSYDSLNQPQHF.

The chain couples TRBV14 to TRBJ2-7; maybe TRBD1 (5 bases). The CDR3 length is 13 residues. The V end lost 6 bases, the J end lost 2 bases, and 11 bases lay between the germline ends. Germline values: CDR1 SGHDN, CDR2 FVKESK. CDR3 nucleotides: TGTGCCAGCAGTGACAGAGTAACCTACGAGCAGTACTTC. Translation: CASSDRVTYEQYF. The full variable domain, its missing parts supplied by reference TRBV14 and TRBJ2-7, is EAGVTQFPSHSVIEKGQTVTLRCDPISGHDNLYWYRRVMGKEIKFLLHFVKESKQDESGMPNNRFLAERTGGTYSTLKVQPAELEDSGVYFCASSDRVTYEQYFGPGTRLTVT.

The V call is TRBV6-5, the J call TRBJ1-1; D is possibly TRBD1 (5 bases). This CDR3 spans 13 amino acids. V was cut by 3 bases and J by 8 bases, with 13 bases left in between. Germline CDR1 is MNHEY and CDR2 is SVGAGI. Here the CDR3 reads CASSYSQGREAFF. CDR3 DNA sequence: TGTGCCAGCAGTTATTCTCAGGGTCGAGAAGCTTTCTTT.

V is TRBV19 and J is TRBJ1-2, with D perhaps TRBD1 (6 bases). This CDR3 spans 14 amino acids. V dropped 3 bases and J dropped 3 bases, with 11 bases sitting between them. Germline CDR1 LNHDA, CDR2 SQIVND (reference sequence). The CDR3 sequence: CASSITGIDYGYTF. CDR3 nucleotides: TGTGCCAGTAGTATTACAGGGATAGACTATGGCTACACCTTC.